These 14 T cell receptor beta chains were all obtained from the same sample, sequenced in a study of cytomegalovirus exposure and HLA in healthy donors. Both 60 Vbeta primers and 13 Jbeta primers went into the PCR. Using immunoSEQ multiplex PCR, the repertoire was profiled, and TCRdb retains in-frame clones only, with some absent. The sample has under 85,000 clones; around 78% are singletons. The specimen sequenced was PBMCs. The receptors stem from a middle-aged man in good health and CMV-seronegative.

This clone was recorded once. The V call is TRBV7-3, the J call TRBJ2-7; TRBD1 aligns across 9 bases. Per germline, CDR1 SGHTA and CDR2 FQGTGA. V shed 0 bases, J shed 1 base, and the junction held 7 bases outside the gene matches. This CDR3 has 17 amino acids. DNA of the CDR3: TGTGCCAGCAGCTTAACGGGACAGGGTCTAGGTTCCTACGAGCAGTACTTC. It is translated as CASSLTGQGLGSYEQYF.

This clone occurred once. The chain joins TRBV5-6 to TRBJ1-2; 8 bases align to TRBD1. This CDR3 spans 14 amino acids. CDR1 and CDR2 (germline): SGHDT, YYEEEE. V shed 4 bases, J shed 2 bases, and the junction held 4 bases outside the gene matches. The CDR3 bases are TGTGCCAGCAGCGTGACAGGGGAGAACTATGGCTACACCTTC. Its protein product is CASSVTGENYGYTF.

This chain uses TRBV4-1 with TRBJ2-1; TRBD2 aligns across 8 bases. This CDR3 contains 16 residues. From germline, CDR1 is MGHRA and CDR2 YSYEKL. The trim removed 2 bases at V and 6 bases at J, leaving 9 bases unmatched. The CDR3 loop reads CASSQPLTSGPNEQFF. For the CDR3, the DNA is TGCGCCAGCAGCCAACCCCTAACTAGCGGACCCAATGAGCAGTTCTTC.

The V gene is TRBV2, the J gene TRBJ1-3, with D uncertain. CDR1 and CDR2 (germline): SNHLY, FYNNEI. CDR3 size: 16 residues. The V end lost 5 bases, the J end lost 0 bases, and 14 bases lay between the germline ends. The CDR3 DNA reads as TGTGCCAGCAGTCGGAGACCTCGGGGCTCTGGAAACACCATATATTTT. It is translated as CASSRRPRGSGNTIYF.

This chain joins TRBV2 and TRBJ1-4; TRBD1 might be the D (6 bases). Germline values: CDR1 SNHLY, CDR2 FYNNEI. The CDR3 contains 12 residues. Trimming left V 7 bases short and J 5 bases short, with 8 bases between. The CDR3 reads CASKGGNEKLFF. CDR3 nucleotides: TGTGCCAGCAAGGGGGGGAATGAAAAACTGTTTTTT. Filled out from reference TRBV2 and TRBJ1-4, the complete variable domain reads EPEVTQTPSHQVTQMGQEVILRCVPISNHLYFYWYRQILGQKVEFLVSFYNNEISEKSEIFDDQFSVERPDGSNFTLKIRSTKLEDSAMYFCASKGGNEKLFFGSGTQLSVL.

This CDR3 reads CASSVGSQVQQFF. The CDR3 DNA is TGTGCCAGCAGCGTAGGGTCCCAGGTCCAGCAGTTCTTC. The V and J genes are TRBV9 and TRBJ2-1; D is unresolved. This CDR3 comprises 13 residues. The germline V gene has CDR1 SGDLS and CDR2 YYNGEE. V was shortened by 0 bases and J by 11 bases, with 12 bases between the two germline ends.

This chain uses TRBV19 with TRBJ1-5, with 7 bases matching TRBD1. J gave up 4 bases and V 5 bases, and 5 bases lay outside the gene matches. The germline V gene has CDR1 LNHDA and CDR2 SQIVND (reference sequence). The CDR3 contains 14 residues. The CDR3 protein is CASSLTGRNQPQHF. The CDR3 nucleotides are TGTGCCAGTAGTTTGACAGGGAGAAATCAGCCCCAGCATTTT.

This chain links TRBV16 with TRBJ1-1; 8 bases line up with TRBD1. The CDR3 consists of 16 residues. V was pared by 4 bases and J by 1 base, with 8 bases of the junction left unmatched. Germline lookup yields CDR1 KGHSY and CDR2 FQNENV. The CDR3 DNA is TGTGCCAGCAGCCGCCGCATCGGACAGGGGAACACTGAAGCTTTCTTT. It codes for CASSRRIGQGNTEAFF. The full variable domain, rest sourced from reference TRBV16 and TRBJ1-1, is GEEVAQTPKHLVRGEGQKAKLYCAPIKGHSYVFWYQQVLKNEFKFLISFQNENVFDETGMPKERFSAKCLPNSPCSLEIQATKLEDSAVYFCASSRRIGQGNTEAFFGQGTRLTVV.

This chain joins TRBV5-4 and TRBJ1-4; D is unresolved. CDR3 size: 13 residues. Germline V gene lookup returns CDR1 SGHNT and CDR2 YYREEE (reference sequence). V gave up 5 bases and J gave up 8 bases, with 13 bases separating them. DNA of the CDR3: TGTGCCAGCAGGTTATATGGAGGAGAAAAACTGTTTTTT. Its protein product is CASRLYGGEKLFF.

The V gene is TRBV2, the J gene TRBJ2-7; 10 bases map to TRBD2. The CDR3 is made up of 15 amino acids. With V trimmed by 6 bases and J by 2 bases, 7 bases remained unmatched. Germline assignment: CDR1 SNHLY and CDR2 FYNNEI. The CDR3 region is CASSQLAGSPYEQYF. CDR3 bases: TGTGCCAGCAGCCAACTAGCGGGGTCCCCCTACGAGCAGTACTTC.

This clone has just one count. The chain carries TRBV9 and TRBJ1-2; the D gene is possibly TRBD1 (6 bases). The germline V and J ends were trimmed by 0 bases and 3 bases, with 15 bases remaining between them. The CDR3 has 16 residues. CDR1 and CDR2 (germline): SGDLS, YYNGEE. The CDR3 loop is CASSVDRERGYYGYTF. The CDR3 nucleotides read TGTGCCAGCAGCGTAGATCGGGAAAGGGGGTACTATGGCTACACCTTC.

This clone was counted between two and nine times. In nucleotides, the CDR3 is TGTGCCAGCAGCTTATCAAATACGCAGTATTTT. This translates into CASSLSNTQYF. The chain recombines TRBV7-2 with TRBJ2-3; unclear D gene. Germline V gene sequence: CDR1 SGHTA, CDR2 FQGNSA. CDR3 length: 11 residues. The V end lost 2 bases, the J end lost 7 bases, and 4 bases lay between the germline ends.

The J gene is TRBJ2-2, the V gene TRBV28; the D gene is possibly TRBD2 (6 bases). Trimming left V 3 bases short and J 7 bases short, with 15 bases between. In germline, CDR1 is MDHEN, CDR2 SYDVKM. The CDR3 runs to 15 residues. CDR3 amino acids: CASSLVSGAVGELFF. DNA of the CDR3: TGTGCCAGCAGTTTGGTCTCGGGAGCGGTCGGGGAGCTGTTTTTT.

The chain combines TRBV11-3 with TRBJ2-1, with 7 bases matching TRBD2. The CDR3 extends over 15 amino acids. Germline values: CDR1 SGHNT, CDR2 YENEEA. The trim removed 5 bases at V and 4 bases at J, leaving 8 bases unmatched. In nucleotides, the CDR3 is TGTGCCAGCAGCCCCCGGACTAGAGATTACAATGAGCAGTTCTTC. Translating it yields CASSPRTRDYNEQFF. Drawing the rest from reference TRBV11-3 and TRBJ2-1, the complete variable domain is EAGVVQSPRYKIIEKKQPVAFWCNPISGHNTLYWYLQNLGQGPELLIRYENEEAVDDSQLPKDRFSAERLKGVDSTLKIQPAELGDSAVYLCASSPRTRDYNEQFFGPGTRLTVL.